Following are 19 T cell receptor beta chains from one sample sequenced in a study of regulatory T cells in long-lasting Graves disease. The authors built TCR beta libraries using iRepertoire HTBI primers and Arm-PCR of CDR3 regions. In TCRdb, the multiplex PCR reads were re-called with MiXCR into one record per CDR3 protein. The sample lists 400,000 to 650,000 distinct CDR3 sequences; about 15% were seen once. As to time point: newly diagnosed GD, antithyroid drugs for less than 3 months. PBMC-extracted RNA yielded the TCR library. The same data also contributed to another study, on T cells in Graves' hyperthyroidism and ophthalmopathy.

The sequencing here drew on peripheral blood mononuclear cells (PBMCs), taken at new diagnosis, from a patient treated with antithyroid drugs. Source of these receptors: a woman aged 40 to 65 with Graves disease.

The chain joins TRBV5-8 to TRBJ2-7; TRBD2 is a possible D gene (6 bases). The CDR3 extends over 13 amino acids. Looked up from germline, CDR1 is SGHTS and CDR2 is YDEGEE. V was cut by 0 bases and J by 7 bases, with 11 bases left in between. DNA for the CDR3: TGTGCCAGCAGCTTGGTGGAGGGTTGGGAGCAGTACTTC. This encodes CASSLVEGWEQYF.

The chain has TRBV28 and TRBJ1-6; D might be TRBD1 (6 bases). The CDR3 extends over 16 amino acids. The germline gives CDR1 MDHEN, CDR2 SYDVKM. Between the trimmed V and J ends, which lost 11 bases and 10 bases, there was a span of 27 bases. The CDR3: CACTQFSGVAGSPLHF. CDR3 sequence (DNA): TGTGCCTGCACTCAATTCTCAGGGGTTGCGGGGTCACCCCTCCACTTT.

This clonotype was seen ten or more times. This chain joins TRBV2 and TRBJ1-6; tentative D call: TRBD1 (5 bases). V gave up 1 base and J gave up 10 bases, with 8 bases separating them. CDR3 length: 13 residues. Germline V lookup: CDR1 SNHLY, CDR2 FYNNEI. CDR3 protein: CASSEEGRSPLHF. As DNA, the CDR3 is TGTGCCAGCAGTGAAGAGGGGAGGTCACCCCTCCACTTT.

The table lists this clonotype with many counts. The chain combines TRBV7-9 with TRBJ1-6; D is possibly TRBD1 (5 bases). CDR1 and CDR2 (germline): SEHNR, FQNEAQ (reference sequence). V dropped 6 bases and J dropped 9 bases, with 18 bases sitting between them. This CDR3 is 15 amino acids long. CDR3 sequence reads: CASSLLTGLGSPLHF. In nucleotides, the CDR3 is TGTGCCAGCAGTCTACTGACGGGGCTAGGTTCACCCCTCCACTTT.

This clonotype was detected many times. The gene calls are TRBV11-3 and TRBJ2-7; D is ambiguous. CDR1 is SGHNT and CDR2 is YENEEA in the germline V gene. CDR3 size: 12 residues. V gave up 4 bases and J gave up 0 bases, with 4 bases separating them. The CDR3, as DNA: TGTGCCAGCAGCTCAAGCTCCTACGAGCAGTACTTC. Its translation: CASSSSSYEQYF.

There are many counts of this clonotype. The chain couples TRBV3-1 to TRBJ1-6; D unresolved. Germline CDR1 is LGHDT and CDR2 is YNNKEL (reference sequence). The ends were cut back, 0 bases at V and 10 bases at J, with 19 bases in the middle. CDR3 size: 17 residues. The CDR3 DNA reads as TGTGCCAGCAGCCAAGAGGCTTCTCTCTGGGTGAGGTCACCCCTCCACTTT. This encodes CASSQEASLWVRSPLHF.

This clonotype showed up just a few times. The CDR3 coding sequence is TGTGCCAGCAGTTACAGGGCGGGGGGGTACAATGAGCAGTTCTTC. Protein sequence: CASSYRAGGYNEQFF. This chain connects TRBV6-5 to TRBJ2-1; 9 positions match TRBD2. V gave up 2 bases and J gave up 4 bases; unmatched junction bases: 3. CDR1 and CDR2 (germline): MNHEY, SVGAGI. CDR3 length equals 15 residues.

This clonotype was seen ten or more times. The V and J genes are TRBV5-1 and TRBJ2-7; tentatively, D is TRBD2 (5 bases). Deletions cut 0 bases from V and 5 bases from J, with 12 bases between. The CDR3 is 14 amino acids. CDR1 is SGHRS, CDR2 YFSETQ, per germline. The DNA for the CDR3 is TGCGCCAGCAGCTTGGCCCGCGGGCCGGACGAGCAGTACTTC. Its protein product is CASSLARGPDEQYF.

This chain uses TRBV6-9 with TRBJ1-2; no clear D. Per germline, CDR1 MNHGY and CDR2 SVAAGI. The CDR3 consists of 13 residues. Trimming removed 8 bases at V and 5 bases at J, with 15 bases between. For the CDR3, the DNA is TGTGCCAGCGGTTCGGTCGGCCTGTATGGCTACACCTTC. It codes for CASGSVGLYGYTF.

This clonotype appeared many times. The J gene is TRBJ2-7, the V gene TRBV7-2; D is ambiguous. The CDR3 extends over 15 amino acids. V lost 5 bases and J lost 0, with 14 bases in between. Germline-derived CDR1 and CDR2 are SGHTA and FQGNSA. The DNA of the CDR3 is TGTGCCAGCAGCCTCATCGGCATGAGCTCCTACGAGCAGTACTTC. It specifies CASSLIGMSSYEQYF.

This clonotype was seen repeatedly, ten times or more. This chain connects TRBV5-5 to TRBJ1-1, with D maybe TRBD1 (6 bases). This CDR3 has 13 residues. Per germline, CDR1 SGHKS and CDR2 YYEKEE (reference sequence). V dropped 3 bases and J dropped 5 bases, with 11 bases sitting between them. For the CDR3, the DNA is TGTGCCAGCAGCTCAACCGGGACAACTGAAGCTTTCTTT. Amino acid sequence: CASSSTGTTEAFF.

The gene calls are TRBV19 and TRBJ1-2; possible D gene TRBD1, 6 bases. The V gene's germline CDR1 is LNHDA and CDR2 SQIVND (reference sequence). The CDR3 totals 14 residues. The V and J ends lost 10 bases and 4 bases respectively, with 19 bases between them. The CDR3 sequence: CATGVGGLSYGYTF. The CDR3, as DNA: TGTGCCACTGGAGTCGGGGGCCTTAGCTATGGCTACACCTTC.

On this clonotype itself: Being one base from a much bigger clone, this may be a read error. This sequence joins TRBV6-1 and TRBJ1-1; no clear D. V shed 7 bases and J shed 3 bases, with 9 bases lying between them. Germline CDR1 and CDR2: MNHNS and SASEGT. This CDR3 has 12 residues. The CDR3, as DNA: TGTGCCAGCATAGGGCGGTACACTGAAGCTTTCTTT. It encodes CASIGRYTEAFF.

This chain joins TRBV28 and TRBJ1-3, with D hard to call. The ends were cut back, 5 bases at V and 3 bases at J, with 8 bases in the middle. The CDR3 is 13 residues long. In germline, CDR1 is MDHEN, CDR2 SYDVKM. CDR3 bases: TGTGCCAGCAGTACCTCAGATGGAAACACCATATATTTT. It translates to CASSTSDGNTIYF.

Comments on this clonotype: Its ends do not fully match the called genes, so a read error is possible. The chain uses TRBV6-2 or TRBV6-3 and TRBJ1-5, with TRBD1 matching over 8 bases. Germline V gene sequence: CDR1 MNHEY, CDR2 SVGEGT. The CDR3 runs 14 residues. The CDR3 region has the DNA TGTGCCAGCAGTGCCTCAGGGGGCCGACAGCTCCAGCATTTT. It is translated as CASSASGGRQLQHF.

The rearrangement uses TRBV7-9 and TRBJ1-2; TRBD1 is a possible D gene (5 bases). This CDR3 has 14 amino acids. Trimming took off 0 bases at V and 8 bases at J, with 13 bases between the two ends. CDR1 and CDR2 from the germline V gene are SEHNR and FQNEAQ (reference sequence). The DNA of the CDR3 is TGTGCCAGCAGCTTAGCCGGGACCTCTGAAGGCTACACCTTC. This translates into CASSLAGTSEGYTF.

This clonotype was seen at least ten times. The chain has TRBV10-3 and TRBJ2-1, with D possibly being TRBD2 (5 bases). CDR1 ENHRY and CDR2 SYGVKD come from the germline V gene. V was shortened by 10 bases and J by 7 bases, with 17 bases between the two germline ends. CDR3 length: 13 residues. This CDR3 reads CATRKLTGNEQFF. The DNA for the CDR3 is TGTGCCACCCGGAAGCTGACGGGGAATGAGCAGTTCTTC.

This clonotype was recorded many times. The DNA of the CDR3 is TGCGCCAGCAGCTTGGTCCCGACAGGGGAGGCAGATACGCAGTATTTT. Its protein is CASSLVPTGEADTQYF. The chain uses TRBV5-1 and TRBJ2-3, with 8 nucleotides matching TRBD1. Germline CDR1 and CDR2: SGHRS and YFSETQ. The CDR3 has 16 residues. With V trimmed by 0 bases and J by 4 bases, 7 bases remained unmatched.

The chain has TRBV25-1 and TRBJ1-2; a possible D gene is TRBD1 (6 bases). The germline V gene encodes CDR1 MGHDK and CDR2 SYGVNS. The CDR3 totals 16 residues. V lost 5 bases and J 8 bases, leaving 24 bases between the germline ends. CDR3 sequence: CASSPSGVDGTMGYTF. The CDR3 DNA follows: TGTGCCAGCAGTCCCTCAGGGGTTGACGGTACTATGGGCTACACCTTC.